The 31 T cell receptor beta chains reported below all come from one sample, sequenced in a study of blood T cell repertoires in COVID-19. Data came from immunoSEQ multiplex PCR; TCRdb stores just in-frame clones and leaves some out. The sample shows a few hundred thousand clones, 90% of them seen only once. The sequenced sample consisted of PBMCs or T cells enriched from blood (not recorded which). Receptors were obtained from a man in his late teens or twenties who had recovered from COVID-19.

This clone was counted once. V usage is TRBV13 and J usage is TRBJ1-3; 7 bases fit TRBD1. The V segment lost 6 bases and the J segment 0 bases; nucleotides outside the gene matches: 5. The germline CDR1 and CDR2 sequences are PRHDT and FYEKMQ (reference sequence). The CDR3 runs to 15 residues. The CDR3 is CASRLHRGSGNTIYF. The CDR3 DNA is TGTGCCAGCAGGTTGCACAGGGGCTCTGGAAACACCATATATTTT.

V usage is TRBV28 and J usage is TRBJ1-5; 9 bases fit TRBD1. The CDR3 is made up of 18 amino acids. Unmatched junction bases numbered 11, after V lost 5 bases and J lost 0 bases. Looked up from germline, CDR1 is MDHEN and CDR2 is SYDVKM. CDR3 region: CASSPLDRGGYSNQPQHF. CDR3 nucleotides: TGTGCCAGCAGTCCACTGGACAGGGGAGGGTATAGCAATCAGCCCCAGCATTTT.

The chain combines TRBV9 with TRBJ1-2; D is perhaps TRBD1 (6 bases). Germline CDR1 and CDR2: SGDLS and YYNGEE. V lost 2 bases and J 4 bases, leaving 9 bases between the germline ends. The CDR3 length is 13 residues. CDR3 in amino acids: CASSVLQGYGYTF. CDR3 sequence (DNA): TGTGCCAGCAGCGTCTTACAGGGCTATGGCTACACCTTC.

The V and J genes are TRBV23-1 and TRBJ1-5; 7 nucleotides line up with TRBD1. TRBV23-1 is reported as an ORF; its role is uncertain. The CDR3 sequence is 15 residues long. V gave up 3 bases and J gave up 0 bases; unmatched junction bases: 2. CDR3 nucleotide sequence: TGCGCCAGCAGTCATCCAGGGGGTAGCAATCAGCCCCAGCATTTT. It encodes CASSHPGGSNQPQHF.

V gene TRBV28 combines with J gene TRBJ2-7; D is unclear. CDR3 length: 13 residues. With 5 bases removed from V and 6 bases from J, the gap between germline ends came to 14 bases. Germline-derived CDR1 and CDR2 are MDHEN and SYDVKM. In DNA, the CDR3 is TGTGCCAGCAGTCTGGCCTCACCGGGCGAGCAGTACTTC. Its protein product is CASSLASPGEQYF.

This clone was seen a few times. The chain combines TRBV5-6 with TRBJ1-6, with D possibly being TRBD1 (6 bases). The V and J ends lost 4 bases and 9 bases respectively, with 14 bases between them. CDR1 SGHDT and CDR2 YYEEEE come from the germline V gene. The CDR3 has 14 residues. CDR3 protein: CASSPRGGSSPLHF. CDR3 in DNA: TGTGCCAGCAGCCCGCGGGGGGGCAGTTCACCCCTCCACTTT.

This clone occurred once. The V and J genes are TRBV2 and TRBJ2-2; no clear D gene. Trimming pared 6 bases from V and 6 bases from J, leaving 11 bases between. The CDR3 length is 13 residues. Germline V lookup: CDR1 SNHLY, CDR2 FYNNEI. CDR3 DNA sequence: TGTGCCAGCAGAACAGATACACCCGGGGAGCTGTTTTTT. As protein: CASRTDTPGELFF. Looking up the rest from reference TRBV2 and TRBJ2-2 gives the full variable domain: EPEVTQTPSHQVTQMGQEVILRCVPISNHLYFYWYRQILGQKVEFLVSFYNNEISEKSEIFDDQFSVERPDGSNFTLKIRSTKLEDSAMYFCASRTDTPGELFFGEGSRLTVL.

This clone has only one observation. V usage is TRBV9 and J usage is TRBJ1-3; 12 bases map to TRBD1. V was pared by 5 bases and J by 0 bases, with 9 bases of the junction left unmatched. Germline V gene sequence: CDR1 SGDLS, CDR2 YYNGEE. The CDR3 length is 18 residues. CDR3 sequence (DNA): TGTGCCAGCAGTCCCGGGACAGGGGGCCCTTTCTCTGGAAACACCATATATTTT. It specifies CASSPGTGGPFSGNTIYF.

V usage is TRBV6-2 or TRBV6-3 and J usage is TRBJ2-7; tentative D call: TRBD2 (6 bases). The CDR3 totals 15 residues. Trimming cost V 2 bases and J 2 bases, with 13 bases left between them. The V gene's germline CDR1 is MNHEY and CDR2 SVGEGT. In DNA form, the CDR3 reads TGTGCCAGCAGTTACGGCAAACGGGGGACCTACGAGCAGTACTTC. Translating gives CASSYGKRGTYEQYF.

CDR3 in amino acids: CASSLGSGNTDTQYF. The CDR3 region has the DNA TGTGCCAGCAGCTTAGGCAGCGGGAACACAGATACGCAGTATTTT. The V and J genes are TRBV7-3 and TRBJ2-3; 7 bases line up with TRBD2. The CDR3 has 15 residues. J was trimmed by 2 bases and V by 2 bases; bases with no gene match: 4. Germline V gene data show CDR1 as SGHTA and CDR2 as FQGTGA.

The chain employs TRBV9 and TRBJ1-4; 7 bases are a match to TRBD1. V shed 3 bases, J shed 6 bases, and the junction held 8 bases outside the gene matches. The CDR3 runs to 15 residues. Germline CDR1 is SGDLS and CDR2 is YYNGEE. Here the CDR3 reads CASSGLQGPDEKLFF. The CDR3 nucleotides are TGTGCCAGCAGCGGGTTACAGGGGCCGGATGAAAAACTGTTTTTT.

The DNA for the CDR3 is TGTGCCAGCAGCACCCAGGGGGCCCTAAAAAATTCACCCCTCCACTTT. It is translated as CASSTQGALKNSPLHF. The gene calls are TRBV2 and TRBJ1-6; TRBD1 aligns across 8 bases. Germline V lookup: CDR1 SNHLY, CDR2 FYNNEI. There are 16 residues in the CDR3. V lost 6 bases and J lost 7; bases outside the gene matches: 11.

This clone was counted a few times. V gene TRBV21-1 combines with J gene TRBJ1-5; TRBD1 is taken as the D call from the table, unchecked against the DNA. TRBV21-1 is a recognized pseudogene. The length of the CDR3 is 16 residues. The DNA for the CDR3 is TGTGCCAGCAGCAATGAGGGGACAGGGGACAATCAGCCCCAGCATTTT. Translating it yields CASSNEGTGDNQPQHF.

The chain recombines TRBV28 with TRBJ1-2, with 7 bases aligning to TRBD1. The CDR3 totals 14 residues. Losses at the gene ends were 4 bases for V and 8 bases for J; bases not matched to a gene: 10. The germline V gene encodes CDR1 MDHEN and CDR2 SYDVKM. CDR3 DNA sequence: TGTGCCAGCAGTTACCAGACAGGGAAGAGGGGCTACACCTTC. This gives the protein CASSYQTGKRGYTF.

The chain is built from TRBV5-6 and TRBJ1-4; 8 bases are a match to TRBD1. Germline V gene data show CDR1 as SGHDT and CDR2 as YYEEEE. The V segment lost 5 bases and the J segment 3 bases; nucleotides outside the gene matches: 6. The CDR3 runs to 15 residues. The CDR3 sequence is CASSAGDRSNEKLFF. For the CDR3, the DNA is TGTGCCAGCAGTGCCGGGGACAGGTCTAATGAAAAACTGTTTTTT.

The V and J genes are TRBV12-5 and TRBJ1-5; D call uncertain. From germline, CDR1 is LGHNT and CDR2 FRNRAP. The CDR3 length is 12 residues. Trimming removed 6 bases at V and 7 bases at J, with 10 bases between. As DNA, the CDR3 is TGTGCTAGTGGGCTCGGGAGCCAGCCCCAGCATTTT. Residues: CASGLGSQPQHF.

The chain joins TRBV19 to TRBJ1-1, with 10 bases lining up with TRBD1. Germline V CDR1 and CDR2: LNHDA, SQIVND (reference sequence). The CDR3 spans 16 residues. J was trimmed by 0 bases and V by 5 bases; bases with no gene match: 6. Written as DNA, the CDR3 is TGTGCCAGTAGTGCCGACAGGGGGCGTTTGAACACTGAAGCTTTCTTT. Its protein product is CASSADRGRLNTEAFF. The whole variable domain, remainder taken from reference TRBV19 and TRBJ1-1, is DGGITQSPKYLFRKEGQNVTLSCEQNLNHDAMYWYRQDPGQGLRLIYYSQIVNDFQKGDIAEGYSVSREKKESFPLTVTSAQKNPTAFYLCASSADRGRLNTEAFFGQGTRLTVV.

The chain uses TRBV3-1 (or the pseudogene TRBV3-2) and TRBJ2-7; 14 nucleotides match TRBD2. The CDR3 length is 17 residues. Germline V lookup: CDR1 LGHDT, CDR2 YNNKEL (reference sequence). V gave up 3 bases and J gave up 5 bases; unmatched junction bases: 9. The CDR3 reads CASSHETGLAGGDEQYF. CDR3 bases: TGTGCCAGCAGCCATGAAACTGGACTAGCGGGAGGAGACGAGCAGTACTTC.

This chain connects TRBV9 to TRBJ1-4, with 12 bases aligning to TRBD1. Unmatched junction bases numbered 1, after V lost 3 bases and J lost 7 bases. CDR3 length: 14 amino acids. Germline CDR1 and CDR2: SGDLS and YYNGEE. The CDR3 region is CASSAGQGAEKLFF. CDR3 sequence (DNA): TGTGCCAGCAGCGCGGGACAGGGGGCTGAAAAACTGTTTTTT. The whole variable domain, filled in from reference TRBV9 and TRBJ1-4, reads DSGVTQTPKHLITATGQRVTLRCSPRSGDLSVYWYQQSLDQGLQFLIQYYNGEERAKGNILERFSAQQFPDLHSELNLSSLELGDSALYFCASSAGQGAEKLFFGSGTQLSVL.

The V and J genes are TRBV19 and TRBJ1-2, with a weak D call TRBD1 (5 bases). The germline V and J ends were trimmed by 3 bases and 7 bases, with 12 bases remaining between them. The CDR3 is made up of 13 amino acids. CDR1 and CDR2 (germline): LNHDA, SQIVND (reference sequence). CDR3: CASSIGRARGYTF. The CDR3 DNA reads as TGTGCCAGTAGTATCGGCAGGGCTCGTGGCTACACCTTC.

Turning to this clone: Compared with germline, one end of the junction differs, possibly owing to a read error. The chain joins TRBV6-5 to TRBJ2-5; the match to TRBD1 covers 7 bases. This CDR3 region has 13 residues. The germline gives CDR1 MNHEY, CDR2 SVGAGI. CDR3: CASSRNRGEAQYF. The CDR3 DNA is TGTGCCAGCAGCAGGAACAGGGGAGAGGCCCAGTACTTC.

The rearrangement links TRBV2 to TRBJ1-5, with D possibly being TRBD1 (6 bases). CDR1 SNHLY and CDR2 FYNNEI come from the germline V gene. V dropped 4 bases and J dropped 3 bases, with 16 bases sitting between them. The CDR3 totals 16 residues. The CDR3 DNA reads TGTGCCAGCAGTGTCCGGGACACCACCTCCAATCAGCCCCAGCATTTT. Its translation is CASSVRDTTSNQPQHF.

This clone was detected only a few times. The CDR3 DNA reads TGTGCCAGCAGTCGGGACAGAGCAGGAATCTACACCTTC. The encoded protein is CASSRDRAGIYTF. This chain uses TRBV2 with TRBJ1-2; TRBD1 matches 7 bases. The CDR3 is 13 residues long. The V gene end was trimmed by 5 bases and the J gene end by 10 bases; junction bases not matched to a gene: 10. Germline V gene sequence: CDR1 SNHLY, CDR2 FYNNEI.

V and J are TRBV2 and TRBJ2-3; 8 bases are a match to TRBD2. Germline assignment: CDR1 SNHLY and CDR2 FYNNEI. Trimming cost V 5 bases and J 1 base; bases outside gene matches: 5. The CDR3 spans 15 residues. The CDR3 region has the DNA TGTGCCAGCAGTCTCGGACTAGCTGGCACAGATACGCAGTATTTT. Protein sequence: CASSLGLAGTDTQYF.

The chain joins TRBV9 to TRBJ2-1; D is possibly TRBD2 (5 bases). V was pared by 0 bases and J by 6 bases, with 10 bases between. This CDR3 has 14 amino acids. Germline-derived CDR1 and CDR2 are SGDLS and YYNGEE. The CDR3 sequence is CASSVAGIPNEQFF. The CDR3 DNA sequence: TGTGCCAGCAGCGTAGCGGGGATCCCCAATGAGCAGTTCTTC.

V and J are TRBV10-3 and TRBJ2-7, with 10 bases fitting TRBD2. The germline CDR1 and CDR2 sequences are ENHRY and SYGVKD. After removal of 5 bases from V and 1 base from J, the junction contained 2 bases not matched to a gene. This CDR3 contains 14 residues. CDR3 nucleotide sequence: TGTGCCATCAGTCGACTAGCGGGTTCCTACGAGCAGTACTTC. It codes for CAISRLAGSYEQYF.

V and J are TRBV27 and TRBJ1-1; a possible D gene is TRBD1 (5 bases). Per the germline V gene, CDR1 is MNHEY and CDR2 is SMNVEV (reference sequence). The CDR3 is 17 amino acids. The V gene lost 6 bases and the J gene lost 1 base, with 21 bases spanning the gap. The CDR3 spells CASSDTIGAGPNTEAFF. The CDR3 nucleotides are TGTGCCAGCAGCGATACTATAGGGGCCGGCCCGAACACTGAAGCTTTCTTT.

This sequence joins TRBV30 and TRBJ2-5; tentative D call: TRBD2 (6 bases). The V end lost 2 bases, the J end lost 4 bases, and 11 bases lay between the germline ends. The CDR3 is made up of 13 amino acids. Per germline, CDR1 GTSNPN and CDR2 SVGIG (reference sequence). The CDR3 region is CAWSRGFGETQYF. DNA for the CDR3: TGTGCCTGGAGTCGGGGGTTCGGAGAGACCCAGTACTTC.

This clone turned up a few times. V usage is TRBV5-1 and J usage is TRBJ1-2; no clear D. Per the germline V gene, CDR1 is SGHRS and CDR2 is YFSETQ. V was trimmed by 4 bases and J by 1 base, leaving 17 bases between them. The CDR3 sequence is 16 residues long. The CDR3 spells CASSPGVGSVNYGYTF. The CDR3 DNA sequence: TGCGCCAGCAGCCCCGGGGTCGGCAGCGTTAACTATGGCTACACCTTC.

DNA of the CDR3: TGTGCCAGCAGCGTGGGACTAGCGGGAGGAGGAAGGGGTGTAGAGCAGTTCTTC. Translated: CASSVGLAGGGRGVEQFF. The chain links TRBV9 to TRBJ2-1; TRBD2 aligns across 15 bases. The CDR3 is made up of 18 amino acids. With V trimmed by 2 bases and J by 10 bases, 13 bases remained unmatched. CDR1 and CDR2 (germline): SGDLS, YYNGEE.

This chain joins TRBV2 and TRBJ2-1, with 9 bases lining up with TRBD1. V shed 4 bases and J 4 bases; nucleotides not matched to a gene: 8. Germline V CDR1 and CDR2: SNHLY, FYNNEI. The CDR3 sequence is 16 residues long. CDR3 in DNA: TGTGCCAGCAGTGGATCCGGGACAGGGTCATACAATGAGCAGTTCTTC. Translated: CASSGSGTGSYNEQFF.